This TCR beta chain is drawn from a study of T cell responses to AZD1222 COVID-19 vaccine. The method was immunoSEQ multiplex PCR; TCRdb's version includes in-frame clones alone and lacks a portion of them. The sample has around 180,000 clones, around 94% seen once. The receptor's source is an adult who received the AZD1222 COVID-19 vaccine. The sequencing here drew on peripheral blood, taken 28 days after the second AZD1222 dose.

The CDR3 nucleotides are TGTGCCAGCAGTTTAGGAGGACAGGGGAATCAGCCCCAGCATTTT. It yields the protein CASSLGGQGNQPQHF. The chain uses TRBV27 and TRBJ1-5, with 9 nucleotides matching TRBD1. V shed 2 bases, J shed 4 bases, and the junction held 3 bases outside the gene matches. The CDR3 spans 15 residues. Germline V gene lookup returns CDR1 MNHEY and CDR2 SMNVEV (reference sequence).